This T cell receptor (beta chain) was documented in a study of blood T cell repertoires in COVID-19. Background on the study: Acute and convalescent COVID-19 samples came from the United States, Italy and Spain. T cells, B-cell-depleted T cells, or PBMCs provided the cDNA or gDNA that served as material.

This clone is a singleton in its sample. V lost 4 bases and J lost 3, with 13 bases in between. Germline V gene lookup returns CDR1 SGHTA and CDR2 FQGNSA. The CDR3 runs 14 residues. The repertoire was sequenced with immunoSEQ multiplex PCR; TCRdb's copy has only in-frame clones and lacks some. In the table there are about 220,000 clones, 84% of which are singletons. The chain employs TRBV7-2 and TRBJ2-7; D perhaps matches TRBD1 (6 bases). The receptor was derived from a man aged 25-45 years with active or convalescent COVID-19. Sequencing was done on a sample of peripheral blood. CDR3 region: CASSSKDSHYEQYF. For the CDR3, the DNA is TGTGCCAGCAGCTCTAAGGACAGTCACTACGAGCAGTACTTC.